The next 26 T cell receptor beta chains were all read from a single sample in a study of cytomegalovirus exposure and HLA in healthy donors. The PCR was carried out with 60 Vbeta primers and 13 Jbeta primers. Produced via immunoSEQ multiplex PCR; TCRdb's table is partial and in-frame only. The table has more than 200,000 clones, 85% to 90% seen once; the top ten hold 1.3%. Sequenced input: PBMCs. All receptors come from a human donor in good health.

The DNA of the CDR3 is TGTGCCAGCAGTTATATAGTCTTGGACAGGGGGCCCGGACTGTTTTTT. Protein product: CASSYIVLDRGPGLFF. The gene calls are TRBV6-6 and TRBJ1-4; 11 bases agree with TRBD1. The germline V gene has CDR1 MNHNY and CDR2 SVGAGI (reference sequence). V was pared by 3 bases and J by 13 bases, with 13 bases of the junction left unmatched. CDR3 size: 16 residues.

The chain has TRBV6-5 and TRBJ2-7, with 12 bases fitting TRBD2. The germline CDR1 and CDR2 sequences are MNHEY and SVGAGI. The CDR3 runs to 16 residues. Trimming took 2 bases from V and 5 from J; bases not matched to a gene: 7. The CDR3, as DNA: TGTGCCAGCAGTTACACAAGACTAGCGGGAGACCACGAGCAGTACTTC. Protein sequence: CASSYTRLAGDHEQYF.

This clone was seen only a few times. The chain is built from TRBV7-9 and TRBJ1-1; unclear D gene. Per germline, CDR1 SEHNR and CDR2 FQNEAQ (reference sequence). This CDR3 has 13 amino acids. V was pared by 1 base and J by 1 base, with 4 bases between. The DNA for the CDR3 is TGTGCCAGCAGCTTAGAGCAGAACACTGAAGCTTTCTTT. As protein: CASSLEQNTEAFF.

This chain uses TRBV2 with TRBJ2-2; D possibly corresponds to TRBD1 (6 bases). The V end lost 10 bases, the J end lost 6 bases, and 18 bases lay between the germline ends. The CDR3 runs 14 residues. In germline, CDR1 is SNHLY, CDR2 FYNNEI. The CDR3 nucleotides are TGTGCCACCTTCAGCACAGGGCGGGCCGGGGAGCTGTTTTTT. Its translation: CATFSTGRAGELFF. Full variable domain (remainder filled in from reference TRBV2 and TRBJ2-2): EPEVTQTPSHQVTQMGQEVILRCVPISNHLYFYWYRQILGQKVEFLVSFYNNEISEKSEIFDDQFSVERPDGSNFTLKIRSTKLEDSAMYFCATFSTGRAGELFFGEGSRLTVL.

Details on this clone: The junction differs from germline at one of its ends, possibly a read error. The chain carries TRBV7-9 and TRBJ2-7, with 12 bases identical to TRBD2. The CDR3 totals 13 residues. Germline V gene lookup returns CDR1 SEHNR and CDR2 FQNEAQ (reference sequence). The CDR3 is CSSSLLAGGEQYF. CDR3 DNA: TGTTCCAGCAGCTTACTAGCGGGAGGCGAGCAGTACTTC.

The gene calls are TRBV5-1 and TRBJ2-7, with 9 bases identical to TRBD2. The germline V gene has CDR1 SGHRS and CDR2 YFSETQ. This CDR3 spans 16 amino acids. V lost 4 bases to trimming and J lost 5 bases; unmatched junction nucleotides: 13. The CDR3 reads CASSTGVLAGAHEQYF. In nucleotides, the CDR3 is TGCGCCAGCAGCACGGGGGTGTTAGCGGGAGCCCACGAGCAGTACTTC.

The chain recombines TRBV10-1 with TRBJ2-3; 9 positions match TRBD2. Unmatched junction bases numbered 12, after V lost 6 bases and J lost 5 bases. This CDR3 has 16 residues. The V gene's germline CDR1 is WNHNN and CDR2 SYGVQD (reference sequence). The CDR3 sequence: CASSPRAGGPVDTQYF. The CDR3 DNA follows: TGCGCCAGCAGCCCTAGGGCGGGAGGGCCGGTAGATACGCAGTATTTT.

The chain employs TRBV28 and TRBJ2-3; 7 bases agree with TRBD2. Germline CDR1 reads MDHEN; CDR2 reads SYDVKM. Trimming removed 2 bases from V and 6 bases from J; junction bases left unmatched: 20. The CDR3 is 19 residues long. The CDR3 loop is CASSLGGTIQSPSMDTQYF. In nucleotides, the CDR3 is TGTGCCAGCAGTTTAGGGGGGACTATACAGAGCCCTTCGATGGATACGCAGTATTTT.

The gene calls are TRBV28 and TRBJ2-2; D may be TRBD2 (6 bases). Germline CDR1 MDHEN, CDR2 SYDVKM. CDR3 length equals 15 residues. V was cut by 4 bases and J by 3 bases, with 12 bases left in between. The CDR3: CASSSRDSYTGELFF. Here the CDR3 DNA reads TGTGCCAGCAGTTCCCGGGACTCCTACACCGGGGAGCTGTTTTTT. Using reference TRBV28 and TRBJ2-2 for the parts outside the CDR3, the full variable domain is DVKVTQSSRYLVKRTGEKVFLECVQDMDHENMFWYRQDPGLGLRLIYFSYDVKMKEKGDIPEGYSVSREKKERFSLILESASTNQTSMYLCASSSRDSYTGELFFGEGSRLTVL.

The chain employs TRBV5-4 and TRBJ2-7; the match to TRBD2 covers 8 bases. Per germline, CDR1 SGHNT and CDR2 YYREEE (reference sequence). J gave up 7 bases and V 3 bases, and 21 bases lay outside the gene matches. This CDR3 is 18 amino acids long. CDR3 amino acids: CASSSGGPAGDSSQEQYF. In DNA, the CDR3 is TGTGCCAGCAGCTCGGGAGGGCCAGCGGGAGACTCTTCCCAAGAGCAGTACTTC.

This chain connects TRBV4-2 to TRBJ2-7, with TRBD2 identical over 7 bases. The trim removed 0 bases at V and 4 bases at J, leaving 3 bases unmatched. Germline CDR1 reads LGHNA; CDR2 reads YNFKEQ. The CDR3 runs to 14 residues. The chain's CDR3 is CASSQDLAAYEQYF. CDR3 DNA: TGTGCCAGCAGCCAAGATCTAGCGGCATACGAGCAGTACTTC.

This chain uses TRBV5-1 with TRBJ2-1; no clear D gene. Germline V CDR1 and CDR2: SGHRS, YFSETQ. The CDR3 covers 14 residues. V was clipped by 7 bases and J by 5 bases, with 16 bases between them. The CDR3 sequence: CASSSTPWNNEQFF. The DNA of the CDR3 is TGCGCCAGCTCATCGACACCCTGGAACAATGAGCAGTTCTTC.

Here the CDR3 reads CASSLDAYTQYF. The CDR3 region has the DNA TGTGCCAGCAGCTTAGACGCGTATACGCAGTATTTT. The chain is built from TRBV7-9 and TRBJ2-3, with no clear D. This CDR3 has 12 residues. Trimming removed 1 base at V and 7 bases at J, with 6 bases between. Germline CDR1 SEHNR, CDR2 FQNEAQ (reference sequence).

The table lists this clone with a few counts. This chain links TRBV28 with TRBJ2-3; a weak D match, TRBD2 (6 bases). Germline CDR1 reads MDHEN; CDR2 reads SYDVKM. This CDR3 has 12 residues. V dropped 3 bases and J dropped 14 bases, with 15 bases sitting between them. The CDR3: CASSLRRVDAYF. CDR3 DNA sequence: TGTGCCAGCAGTTTGAGGAGGGTCGATGCGTATTTT.

The chain combines TRBV9 with TRBJ2-5; D is uncertain. CDR3 length: 15 amino acids. The germline V gene encodes CDR1 SGDLS and CDR2 YYNGEE. V was shortened by 4 bases and J by 2 bases, with 15 bases between the two germline ends. DNA of the CDR3: TGTGCCAGCAGCCCCGCTGCGAGAGCACAAGAGACCCAGTACTTC. This sequence encodes CASSPAARAQETQYF.

To note about this clone: Germline and junction disagree at one end, which may indicate a read error. CDR3 residues: CSSSLGTGTSGRHPEQYF. CDR3 nucleotides: TGTTCCAGCAGCTTAGGTACTGGGACTAGCGGGAGGCATCCCGAGCAGTACTTC. This rearrangement joins TRBV7-9 to TRBJ2-7; 15 positions agree with TRBD2. The CDR3 loop spans 18 amino acids. Germline CDR1 SEHNR, CDR2 FQNEAQ (reference sequence).

As for this clone: The same CDR3 arises from other DNA sequences in this sample as well. The rearrangement links TRBV5-1 to TRBJ2-5; tentatively, D is TRBD1 (6 bases). Germline loops: CDR1 SGHRS, CDR2 YFSETQ. V lost 0 bases to trimming and J lost 4 bases, with 7 bases between them. This CDR3 is 13 amino acids long. The CDR3 protein is CASSLDRAETQYF. DNA of the CDR3: TGCGCCAGCAGCTTGGACAGGGCAGAGACCCAGTACTTC.

The chain joins TRBV2 to TRBJ2-3, with D possibly being TRBD2 (5 bases). This CDR3 contains 15 residues. Looked up from germline, CDR1 is SNHLY and CDR2 is FYNNEI. Deletions cut 3 bases from V and 1 base from J, with 11 bases between. CDR3 residues: CASSDGSLRTDTQYF. In DNA, the CDR3 is TGTGCCAGCAGTGATGGGAGTCTCCGCACAGATACGCAGTATTTT.

V gene TRBV9 combines with J gene TRBJ2-1; D perhaps matches TRBD1 (5 bases). CDR1 and CDR2 from the germline V gene are SGDLS and YYNGEE. CDR3 size: 16 residues. Trimming shortened V by 0 bases and J by 6 bases, and 16 bases separated the two germline ends. The CDR3 is CASSVGAGKVFNEQFF. The DNA of the CDR3 is TGTGCCAGCAGCGTAGGGGCAGGGAAGGTGTTCAATGAGCAGTTCTTC.

The CDR3 DNA follows: TGTGCCAGCAGCCGGATGGGCTCCTTC. Protein sequence: CASSRMGSF. The chain uses TRBV3-2 and TRBJ1-2; the table names TRBD1, a call not compared with the DNA. TRBV3-2 is a recognized pseudogene. The CDR3 sequence is 9 residues long.

The gene calls are TRBV18 and TRBJ2-7, with D maybe TRBD2 (5 bases). Trimming shortened V by 3 bases and J by 3 bases, and 15 bases separated the two germline ends. The CDR3 totals 15 residues. Looked up from germline, CDR1 is KGHSH and CDR2 is LQKENI. Here the CDR3 DNA reads TGTGCCAGCTCACCTCGAAGGGAAGCGGTCTACGAGCAGTACTTC. Translated: CASSPRREAVYEQYF. The full variable domain, completed using reference TRBV18 and TRBJ2-7, is NAGVMQNPRHLVRRRGQEARLRCSPMKGHSHVYWYRQLPEEGLKFMVYLQKENIIDESGMPKERFSAEFPKEGPSILRIQQVVRGDSAAYFCASSPRREAVYEQYFGPGTRLTVT.

This chain joins TRBV6-5 and TRBJ2-5; 9 bases fit TRBD2. The CDR3 loop spans 13 amino acids. Germline CDR1 and CDR2: MNHEY and SVGAGI. The ends lost 8 bases at V and 5 bases at J; junction bases unmatched: 6. The CDR3 is CASARLAVETQYF. As DNA, the CDR3 is TGTGCCAGCGCAAGACTAGCGGTCGAGACCCAGTACTTC.

The chain employs TRBV2 and TRBJ1-6, with TRBD1 matching over 8 bases. This CDR3 comprises 15 residues. Germline loops: CDR1 SNHLY, CDR2 FYNNEI. The trim removed 2 bases at V and 7 bases at J, leaving 4 bases unmatched. DNA of the CDR3: TGTGCCAGCAGTGAAAGGCAGGGGGCGAATTCACCCCTCCACTTT. Protein product: CASSERQGANSPLHF.

Here the CDR3 DNA reads TGTGCCAGCAGCCCTACGGGACAGGGTATCTACGAGCAGTACTTC. Translation: CASSPTGQGIYEQYF. The rearrangement uses TRBV9 and TRBJ2-7, with 9 bases that match TRBD1. The V and J ends lost 4 bases and 3 bases, in that order; junction bases with no gene match: 8. The CDR3 totals 15 residues. Germline V gives CDR1 SGDLS, CDR2 YYNGEE.

This chain connects TRBV6-5 to TRBJ2-7, with 11 bases aligning to TRBD2. CDR1 is MNHEY and CDR2 is SVGAGI in the germline V gene. Losses at the gene ends were 6 bases for V and 2 bases for J; bases not matched to a gene: 6. The CDR3 covers 15 residues. The CDR3 loop reads CASRDTSGRTYEQYF. The CDR3 coding sequence is TGTGCCAGCAGGGATACTAGCGGGAGAACCTACGAGCAGTACTTC.

The chain is built from TRBV6-1 and TRBJ1-1; the D gene is possibly TRBD1 (6 bases). Germline V lookup: CDR1 MNHNS, CDR2 SASEGT. Trimming removed 2 bases at V and 4 bases at J, with 14 bases between. The CDR3 runs to 15 residues. The CDR3: CASSETGGLGTEAFF. The CDR3 bases are TGTGCCAGCAGTGAAACGGGGGGCTTGGGCACTGAAGCTTTCTTT.